These T cell receptor beta chains were read from a single sample in a study of blood T cell repertoires in COVID-19. Only in-frame clones appear in the TCRdb table, and some are missing; sequencing was by immunoSEQ multiplex PCR. The sample has 150,000 to 200,000 clones, about four fifths seen once. The sequenced material came from peripheral blood. The receptors stem from a woman in her seventies with COVID-19, enrolled during active disease. The CDR3 runs from the conserved cysteine through the conserved F or W. The D gene is left open where the match is weak. Size values are once, few and many counts, or a class for expanded clones, and some rows have none.

j_gene	abundance	d_gene	v_gene	CDR3aa	CDR3nt
TRBJ2-1	once	TRBD2	TRBV27	CASSSTFSGRGVNEQFF	TGTGCCAGCAGTAGTACTTTTAGCGGGAGGGGGGTGAATGAGCAGTTCTTC
TRBJ2-3	NA	TRBD2	TRBV27	CASSQSSGTDTQYF	TGTGCCAGCAGTCAATCTAGCGGAACAGATACGCAGTATTTT
TRBJ1-5	NA	NA	TRBV28	CASSLATQPQHF	TGTGCCAGCAGCTTAGCTACCCAGCCCCAGCATTTT
TRBJ1-6	NA	NA	TRBV30	CAWSVGGDNSPLHF	TGTGCCTGGAGTGTGGGGGGAGATAATTCACCCCTCCACTTT
TRBJ2-4	NA	NA	TRBV2	CASSEQFLAKNIQYF	TGTGCCAGCAGTGAACAGTTCCTAGCCAAAAACATTCAGTACTTC
TRBJ1-6	few	NA	TRBV3-1/TRBV3-2	CASSQEPGWLNSPLHF	TGTGCCAGCAGCCAAGAACCGGGATGGTTAAATTCACCCCTCCACTTT
TRBJ2-1	NA	NA	TRBV5-1	CASSLLGGNEQFF	TGCGCCAGCAGCCTACTAGGGGGCAATGAGCAGTTCTTC
TRBJ2-5	NA	NA	TRBV12-2	CASRFGETQYF	TGTGCAAGTCGCTTCGGTGAGACCCAGTACTTC
TRBJ1-4	once	TRBD1	TRBV7-2	CASSGDRVNEKLFF	TGTGCCAGCAGCGGGGACAGGGTCAATGAAAAACTGTTTTTT
TRBJ2-5	NA	NA	TRBV7-2	CASSPSGPGGETQYF	TGTGCCAGCAGCCCCAGCGGGCCCGGCGGGGAGACCCAGTACTTC
TRBJ2-2	NA	NA	TRBV11-2	CASNQLANTGELFF	TGTGCCAGCAACCAACTAGCGAACACCGGGGAGCTGTTTTTT
TRBJ2-7	NA	TRBD2	TRBV15	CATSRDGASGGGEQYF	TGTGCCACCAGCAGAGATGGAGCTAGCGGAGGTGGCGAGCAGTACTTC
TRBJ2-7	NA	TRBD1	TRBV7-8	CASSPLFLGTGVYEQYF	TGTGCCAGCAGCCCGCTCTTTCTAGGGACAGGGGTGTACGAGCAGTACTTC
TRBJ2-1	NA	TRBD1	TRBV4-2	CASSQDGDRPYNEQFF	TGTGCCAGCAGCCAAGATGGGGACAGGCCCTACAATGAGCAGTTCTTC
TRBJ2-7	few	NA	TRBV7-8	CASSLGRQGLEQYF	TGTGCCAGCAGCTTAGGGCGGCAGGGCCTCGAGCAGTACTTC
TRBJ2-4	NA	TRBD2	TRBV10-1	CASSESEAGKNIQYF	TGCGCCAGCAGTGAGTCTGAAGCGGGAAAAAACATTCAGTACTTC
TRBJ2-7	once	NA	TRBV28	CASSSGGLISSYEQYF	TGTGCCAGCAGTTCCGGGGGACTTATAAGTTCCTACGAGCAGTACTTC
TRBJ2-3	NA	TRBD2	TRBV11-2	CASSFRLADTQYF	TGTGCCAGCAGCTTCAGACTAGCGGATACGCAGTATTTT
TRBJ1-5	many	NA	TRBV6-5	CASRPSTGNQPQHF	TGTGCCAGCAGGCCCTCGACAGGCAATCAGCCCCAGCATTTT
TRBJ2-2	NA	TRBD2	TRBV7-3	CASSSGLAGEGELFF	TGTGCCAGCAGCTCGGGACTAGCGGGAGAAGGGGAGCTGTTTTTT
TRBJ2-7	NA	NA	TRBV5-5	CASSLEYRSSYEQYF	TGTGCCAGCAGCTTGGAGTACAGAAGCTCCTACGAGCAGTACTTC
TRBJ1-4	NA	TRBD1	TRBV11-2	CASSFRPLRTGGEKLFF	TGTGCCAGCAGCTTTCGTCCGTTGAGGACAGGGGGTGAAAAACTGTTTTTT
TRBJ2-3	NA	NA	TRBV2	CASSEAQKRFNQYF	TGTGCCAGCAGTGAAGCGCAGAAGCGGTTTAATCAGTATTTT
TRBJ2-5	NA	TRBD2	TRBV7-2	CASSSLAGAWETQYF	TGTGCCAGCAGCTCATTAGCGGGAGCTTGGGAGACCCAGTACTTC
TRBJ2-2	NA	TRBD2	TRBV18	CAVPGGTSGSWSNTGELFF	TGTGCCGTCCCCGGGGGCACTAGCGGGAGTTGGTCGAACACCGGGGAGCTGTTTTTT
TRBJ1-1	NA	NA	TRBV5-4	CASSILAGSEAFF	TGTGCCAGCAGCATTTTAGCGGGTTCTGAAGCTTTCTTT
TRBJ2-6	NA	TRBD1	TRBV15	CATSMGAGGVSSGANVLTF	TGTGCCACCAGCATGGGGGCAGGGGGCGTTAGCTCTGGGGCCAACGTCCTGACTTTC
TRBJ2-7	many	TRBD1	TRBV28	CASRPGQTYEQYF	TGTGCCAGCAGACCGGGACAGACCTACGAGCAGTACTTC
TRBJ1-2	NA	TRBD1	TRBV7-9	CASSTRTGHGYTF	TGTGCCAGCAGCACCAGGACAGGGCATGGCTACACCTTC
TRBJ2-7	once	NA	TRBV12-3/TRBV12-4	CASRRASYEQYF	TGTGCCAGCAGGAGAGCATCCTACGAGCAGTACTTC
TRBJ2-2	NA	NA	TRBV11-2	CASSPFSGTGELFF	TGTGCCAGCTCCCCTTTTAGCGGAACCGGGGAGCTGTTTTTT
TRBJ2-2	few	NA	TRBV28	CASRTMSTGELFF	TGTGCCAGCAGGACTATGAGCACCGGGGAGCTGTTTTTT
TRBJ2-5	NA	NA	TRBV18	CASSLGLVGQETQYF	TGTGCCAGCTCACTGGGGCTAGTAGGCCAAGAGACCCAGTACTTC
TRBJ1-6	NA	NA	TRBV7-2	CASSLDGATNPLNNSPLHF	TGTGCCAGCAGCTTAGATGGGGCAACCAACCCCCTGAATAATTCACCCCTCCACTTT
TRBJ2-1	NA	NA	TRBV7-2	CASSLGASLPINEQFF	TGTGCCAGCAGCTTAGGGGCCAGTCTACCAATCAATGAGCAGTTCTTC
TRBJ1-3	NA	TRBD1	TRBV2	CASLSTGGLSSGNTIYF	TGTGCCAGCCTATCAACAGGGGGGTTAAGTTCTGGAAACACCATATATTTT
TRBJ2-1	NA	TRBD2	TRBV4-3	CARGTSGRREQFF	TGCGCCCGAGGGACTAGCGGGAGAAGGGAGCAGTTCTTC
TRBJ2-7	NA	NA	TRBV18	CASSPGETMNYEQYF	TGTGCCAGCTCACCAGGAGAAACCATGAACTACGAGCAGTACTTC
TRBJ2-1	NA	NA	TRBV21-1	CASSAYRAMEDNEQFF	TGTGCCAGCAGCGCATACAGGGCAATGGAGGACAATGAGCAGTTCTTC
TRBJ1-3	few	NA	TRBV5-6	CASSFGQGFGNTIYF	TGTGCCAGCAGCTTCGGGCAGGGGTTTGGAAACACCATATATTTT